The 17 T cell receptor beta chains reported below all come from one sample, sequenced in a study of cytomegalovirus exposure and HLA in healthy donors. Primers included in the PCR were 60 Vbeta and 13 Jbeta primers. Here immunoSEQ multiplex PCR was the method, and the copy in TCRdb shows in-frame clones only, minus some. In the table there are 33,000 or so clones, 60% to 80% of which are singletons. Sequenced material: PBMCs. The receptors shown here come from a woman aged 25-40 years in good health and CMV-seropositive.

This rearrangement joins TRBV27 to TRBJ1-6; 8 positions match TRBD1. Germline-derived CDR1 and CDR2 are MNHEY and SMNVEV (reference sequence). The CDR3 contains 14 residues. Unmatched junction bases numbered 4, after V lost 4 bases and J lost 8 bases. CDR3 amino acids: CASSYDRGHSPLHF. The CDR3 DNA follows: TGTGCCAGCAGTTATGACAGGGGCCATTCACCCCTCCACTTT.

The chain uses TRBV5-1 and TRBJ1-2, with 7 bases fitting TRBD1. Germline CDR1 SGHRS, CDR2 YFSETQ. Trimming removed 3 bases from V and 4 bases from J; junction bases left unmatched: 3. The CDR3 length is 13 residues. The CDR3 sequence is CASSSGQTYGYTF. The DNA of the CDR3 is TGCGCCAGCAGCTCGGGACAGACCTATGGCTACACCTTC. The complete variable domain, with remaining parts taken from reference TRBV5-1 and TRBJ1-2, reads KAGVTQTPRYLIKTRGQQVTLSCSPISGHRSVSWYQQTPGQGLQFLFEYFSETQRNKGNFPGRFSGRQFSNSRSEMNVSTLELGDSALYLCASSSGQTYGYTFGSGTRLTVV.

This clone is medium-sized within its sample. This chain uses TRBV10-3 with TRBJ2-1; 8 bases map to TRBD1. V was clipped by 2 bases and J by 6 bases; unmatched bases: 6. CDR3 length: 15 amino acids. The V gene's germline CDR1 is ENHRY and CDR2 SYGVKD. The DNA for the CDR3 is TGTGCCATCAGTGAGGGACAGGGTGATGGCAATGAGCAGTTCTTC. Its protein product is CAISEGQGDGNEQFF.

J is TRBJ2-2 and V is TRBV11-2; 9 bases match TRBD2. The CDR3 length is 15 residues. Germline trimming cut 9 bases from V and 6 bases from J; bases unmatched to any gene: 11. CDR1 is SGHAT and CDR2 is FQNNGV in the germline V gene. CDR3 bases: TGTGCCAGTCGGGATAGCGGGAGCGTTGCCGGGGAGCTGTTTTTT. As protein: CASRDSGSVAGELFF.

This clone showed up just once. The chain joins TRBV7-9 to TRBJ2-7; D is possibly TRBD1 (5 bases). Between the trimmed V and J ends, which lost 6 bases and 3 bases, there was a span of 15 bases. CDR1 is SEHNR and CDR2 is FQNEAQ in the germline V gene (reference sequence). The CDR3 is made up of 14 amino acids. DNA of the CDR3: TGTGCCAGCAGTCCAAGGGGTAAGGACTACGAGCAGTACTTC. Its translation is CASSPRGKDYEQYF.

Details on this clone: One end of the junction varies from germline; a read error may be responsible. J is TRBJ1-2 and V is TRBV7-9; a weak D match, TRBD1 (5 bases). The CDR3 loop spans 12 amino acids. From germline, CDR1 is SEHNR and CDR2 FQNEAQ (reference sequence). The CDR3, as DNA: TGTTCCAGCAGCTTCTCAGGGTATGGCTACACCTTC. It is translated as CSSSFSGYGYTF.

This CDR3 is CASSLSGTDNQPQHF. CDR3 nucleotide sequence: TGCGCCAGCAGCTTGTCTGGGACAGACAATCAGCCCCAGCATTTT. The chain has TRBV5-1 and TRBJ1-5, with 7 positions matching TRBD1. CDR1 and CDR2 from the germline V gene are SGHRS and YFSETQ. CDR3 size: 15 residues. J was trimmed by 3 bases and V by 1 base; bases with no gene match: 4.

The chain couples TRBV5-1 to TRBJ2-1; 9 nucleotides align to TRBD2. V was pared by 0 bases and J by 0 bases, with 1 base of the junction left unmatched. The CDR3 runs to 16 residues. Looked up from germline, CDR1 is SGHRS and CDR2 is YFSETQ. CDR3 in DNA: TGCGCCAGCAGCTTGGAAGCGGGAGGCTCCTACAATGAGCAGTTCTTC. Encoded protein: CASSLEAGGSYNEQFF. The whole variable domain, filled in from reference TRBV5-1 and TRBJ2-1, reads KAGVTQTPRYLIKTRGQQVTLSCSPISGHRSVSWYQQTPGQGLQFLFEYFSETQRNKGNFPGRFSGRQFSNSRSEMNVSTLELGDSALYLCASSLEAGGSYNEQFFGPGTRLTVL.

This clone was recorded only once. The chain joins TRBV2 to TRBJ2-3; TRBD2 agrees at 7 bases. V lost 5 bases, J lost 2 bases, and 7 bases stayed unmatched. This CDR3 is built from 15 residues. Per the germline V gene, CDR1 is SNHLY and CDR2 is FYNNEI. The CDR3 DNA is TGTGCCAGCAGTTCCACTAGCGCCTACACAGATACGCAGTATTTT. Amino acids: CASSSTSAYTDTQYF.

The genes are TRBV4-1 and TRBJ2-1; maybe TRBD1 (6 bases). V was cut by 2 bases and J by 5 bases, with 10 bases left in between. This CDR3 comprises 14 residues. Germline V gene lookup returns CDR1 MGHRA and CDR2 YSYEKL. CDR3 DNA sequence: TGCGCCAGCAGCCAACTCACAGGGAACAATGAGCAGTTCTTC. Protein: CASSQLTGNNEQFF.

This chain links TRBV6-1 with TRBJ1-5; D gene uncertain. V dropped 2 bases and J dropped 5 bases, with 7 bases sitting between them. Germline V gene data show CDR1 as MNHNS and CDR2 as SASEGT. CDR3 length: 13 amino acids. CDR3 sequence: CASSEFQDQPQHF. CDR3 DNA: TGTGCCAGCAGTGAATTTCAGGATCAGCCCCAGCATTTT.

The rearrangement joins TRBV18 to TRBJ2-7; D is perhaps TRBD1 (5 bases). This CDR3 is 14 amino acids long. Looked up from germline, CDR1 is KGHSH and CDR2 is LQKENI. The V gene lost 0 bases and the J gene lost 2 bases, with 8 bases spanning the gap. The CDR3 spells CASSPPRQPYEQYF. CDR3 DNA: TGTGCCAGCTCACCACCAAGACAGCCCTACGAGCAGTACTTC.

The CDR3 bases are TGTGCCACCAGCAGAGGACGGGAGAATGAGCAGTTCTTC. It yields the protein CATSRGRENEQFF. The gene calls are TRBV15 and TRBJ2-1; D perhaps matches TRBD2 (6 bases). The V gene lost 1 base and the J gene lost 7 bases, with 8 bases spanning the gap. Per the germline V gene, CDR1 is LNHNV and CDR2 is YYDKDF (reference sequence). The CDR3 runs 13 residues. Complete variable domain (other parts from reference TRBV15 and TRBJ2-1): DAMVIQNPRYQVTQFGKPVTLSCSQTLNHNVMYWYQQKSSQAPKLLFHYYDKDFNNEADTPDNFQSRRPNTSFCFLDIRSPGLGDTAMYLCATSRGRENEQFFGPGTRLTVL.

The chain joins TRBV30 to TRBJ2-1; 7 bases align to TRBD2. V shed 5 bases, J shed 3 bases, and the junction held 19 bases outside the gene matches. CDR3 length: 18 residues. Germline V lookup: CDR1 GTSNPN, CDR2 SVGIG (reference sequence). The CDR3 nucleotides are TGTGCCTGGTCACAGGCCCCGGGGGGTGGAACAAACTACAATGAGCAGTTCTTC. This translates into CAWSQAPGGGTNYNEQFF.

V is TRBV23-1 and J is TRBJ2-4, with 8 bases aligning to TRBD1. TRBV23-1 is classed as an ORF, of uncertain function. CDR3 length: 12 residues. V shed 3 bases, J shed 8 bases, and the junction held 0 bases outside the gene matches. The CDR3 reads CASSHRGHIQYF. The CDR3 nucleotides are TGCGCCAGCAGTCACAGGGGGCACATTCAGTACTTC.

The chain recombines TRBV19 with TRBJ1-2, with D perhaps matching TRBD1 (5 bases). The length of the CDR3 is 15 residues. The ends were cut back, 1 base at V and 3 bases at J, with 12 bases in the middle. Germline V gene lookup returns CDR1 LNHDA and CDR2 SQIVND (reference sequence). CDR3 loop: CASSIATGTDYGYTF. The CDR3 nucleotides read TGTGCCAGTAGTATAGCTACCGGGACTGACTATGGCTACACCTTC.

This rearrangement joins TRBV2 to TRBJ1-2, with TRBD1 matching 9 bases. Germline CDR1 reads SNHLY; CDR2 reads FYNNEI. With 6 bases clipped from V and 6 bases from J, the junction kept 11 bases outside the gene matches. The CDR3 contains 15 residues. The CDR3 loop reads CASRNERTGEHGYTF. In DNA, the CDR3 is TGTGCCAGCAGAAATGAACGGACAGGGGAACATGGCTACACCTTC. The whole variable domain, remainder taken from reference TRBV2 and TRBJ1-2, is EPEVTQTPSHQVTQMGQEVILRCVPISNHLYFYWYRQILGQKVEFLVSFYNNEISEKSEIFDDQFSVERPDGSNFTLKIRSTKLEDSAMYFCASRNERTGEHGYTFGSGTRLTVV.